The 23 T cell receptor beta chains below all came from one sample that was sequenced in a study of T cell repertoires in cytomegalovirus infection. Their cognate antigens are unknown. One entry per CDR3 protein results from TCRdb running MiXCR on the reads. The data contain 750,000 to 950,000 distinct CDR3 sequences, around 29% of them singletons. The starting material was cultured CD8+ T cells from PBMCs, obtained from culture after CMV antigen stimulation. The receptors originated from a human donor in good health (CMV status not recorded). Some clones in this sample may be carry-over from other donors' samples.

The chain uses TRBV2 and TRBJ2-5, with 7 bases that match TRBD1. Germline V CDR1 and CDR2: SNHLY, FYNNEI. The CDR3 contains 14 residues. With V trimmed by 6 bases and J by 5 bases, 9 bases remained unmatched. CDR3 amino acids: CASSAETGTETQYF. For the CDR3, the DNA is TGTGCCAGCAGCGCCGAGACAGGGACGGAGACCCAGTACTTC.

The chain links TRBV7-9 to TRBJ2-1; D gene unclear. There are 12 residues in the CDR3. Germline lookup yields CDR1 SEHNR and CDR2 FQNEAQ (reference sequence). V lost 4 bases and J lost 7, with 8 bases in between. CDR3 sequence reads: CASSSDKNEQFF. Here the CDR3 DNA reads TGTGCCAGCAGCTCCGACAAGAATGAGCAGTTCTTC.

This clonotype was recorded at least ten times. This sequence joins TRBV7-8 and TRBJ2-4; TRBD1 aligns across 7 bases. The CDR3 is made up of 17 amino acids. Germline CDR1 reads SGHVS; CDR2 reads FQNEAQ. V shed 6 bases, J shed 0 bases, and the junction held 11 bases outside the gene matches. CDR3 sequence reads: CASRSGTEDRAKNIQYF. CDR3 DNA: TGTGCCAGCAGGTCTGGGACAGAGGATAGAGCCAAAAACATTCAGTACTTC.

The chain recombines TRBV6-5 with TRBJ2-3; 9 bases line up with TRBD2. Germline V lookup: CDR1 MNHEY, CDR2 SVGAGI. The CDR3 has 19 residues. V shed 2 bases, J shed 4 bases, and the junction held 16 bases outside the gene matches. CDR3 sequence (DNA): TGTGCCAGCAGTTACGGTTCAGCTAGCGGGACGCACGGGTCAGATACGCAGTATTTT. Protein sequence: CASSYGSASGTHGSDTQYF.

The chain couples TRBV27 to TRBJ2-5; D is undetermined. Germline CDR1 reads MNHEY; CDR2 reads SMNVEV (reference sequence). Trimming took 6 bases from V and 3 from J, leaving 17 bases between them. The CDR3 runs 15 residues. Written as DNA, the CDR3 is TGTGCCAGCAGAGAAGAGGTACAAGCGAAAGAGACCCAGTACTTC. Its translation: CASREEVQAKETQYF.

The chain employs TRBV5-1 and TRBJ2-1; maybe TRBD2 (6 bases). Germline values: CDR1 SGHRS, CDR2 YFSETQ. The CDR3 is 15 amino acids. Deletions cut 2 bases from V and 2 bases from J, with 11 bases between. The DNA for the CDR3 is TGCGCCAGCAGCTTATCAGCGGGTACCTACAATGAGCAGTTCTTC. This gives the protein CASSLSAGTYNEQFF.

This chain uses TRBV6-6 with TRBJ2-7, with TRBD1 as a possible D gene (6 bases). Deletions cut 6 bases from V and 2 bases from J, with 14 bases between. CDR3 length equals 14 residues. Germline values: CDR1 MNHNY, CDR2 SVGAGI (reference sequence). CDR3: CASSLGQWPYEQYF. Written as DNA, the CDR3 is TGTGCCAGCAGCTTGGGACAATGGCCCTACGAGCAGTACTTC.

This clonotype was seen at least ten times. The rearrangement links TRBV7-4 to TRBJ2-2; TRBD2 agrees at 7 bases. This CDR3 comprises 16 residues. In germline, CDR1 is SGHVT, CDR2 SQSDAQ. V trimming: 2 bases; J trimming: 1 base; junction bases outside the gene matches: 4. The CDR3 is CASSLPSGENTGELFF. DNA of the CDR3: TGTGCCAGCAGCTTACCCAGCGGGGAGAACACCGGGGAGCTGTTTTTT. Full variable domain (outside the CDR3, taken from reference TRBV7-4 and TRBJ2-2): GAGVSQSPRYKVAKRGRDVALRCDSISGHVTLYWYRQTLGQGSEVLTYSQSDAQRDKSGRPSGRFSAERPERSVSTLKIQRTEQGDSAVYLCASSLPSGENTGELFFGEGSRLTVL.

The V and J genes are TRBV6-5 and TRBJ2-2; tentative D call: TRBD2 (6 bases). This CDR3 contains 15 residues. Germline CDR1 reads MNHEY; CDR2 reads SVGAGI. Trimming pared 6 bases from V and 0 bases from J, leaving 11 bases between. The CDR3 DNA is TGTGCCAGCAGCTCCGGGGAGGCGAACACCGGGGAGCTGTTTTTT. The encoded protein is CASSSGEANTGELFF.

This clonotype has only a few counts. V and J are TRBV20-1 and TRBJ2-7; D remains unclear. This CDR3 comprises 10 residues. The V gene lost 6 bases and the J gene lost 6 bases, with 9 bases spanning the gap. Germline values: CDR1 DFQATT, CDR2 SNEGSKA (reference sequence). In DNA, the CDR3 is TGCAGTGCCGCGGTAGCCGAGCAGTACGTC. Protein: CSAAVAEQYV.

This clonotype turned up a few times. V usage is TRBV18 and J usage is TRBJ2-1; 9 bases match TRBD1. The junction had 11 bases not matched to a gene; V was cut back by 2 bases and J by 6 bases. The CDR3 has 17 amino acids. Germline V gene sequence: CDR1 KGHSH, CDR2 LQKENI. In DNA, the CDR3 is TGTGCCAGCTCACCAAACCCGGGACAGGGTCTCGGCAATGAGCAGTTCTTC. Encoded protein: CASSPNPGQGLGNEQFF. The full variable domain, its missing parts supplied by reference TRBV18 and TRBJ2-1, is NAGVMQNPRHLVRRRGQEARLRCSPMKGHSHVYWYRQLPEEGLKFMVYLQKENIIDESGMPKERFSAEFPKEGPSILRIQQVVRGDSAAYFCASSPNPGQGLGNEQFFGPGTRLTVL.

This clonotype was observed a handful of times. The CDR3 is CASSPPERTRSSYEQYF. The CDR3 coding sequence is TGTGCCAGCAGCCCTCCGGAGCGGACAAGGAGCTCCTACGAGCAGTACTTC. The chain links TRBV7-6 to TRBJ2-7; perhaps D is TRBD1 or TRBD2 (5 bases each). The V gene's germline CDR1 is SGHVS and CDR2 FNYEAQ. CDR3 length: 17 residues. The V gene lost 5 bases and the J gene lost 0 bases, with 20 bases spanning the gap.

The sample holds a few counts of this clonotype. The rearrangement joins TRBV9 to TRBJ1-1; weak D call: TRBD1 (6 bases). Germline CDR1 reads SGDLS; CDR2 reads YYNGEE. This CDR3 has 15 residues. V was shortened by 3 bases and J by 1 base, with 13 bases between the two germline ends. CDR3 sequence (DNA): TGTGCCAGCAGCGGAGGGGCGACAGGGAACACTGAAGCTTTCTTT. Encoded protein: CASSGGATGNTEAFF.

At least ten counts were recorded for this clonotype. The chain combines TRBV5-1 with TRBJ2-1, with D perhaps matching TRBD2 (5 bases). This CDR3 has 15 residues. The germline V gene has CDR1 SGHRS and CDR2 YFSETQ. Between the trimmed V and J ends, which lost 5 bases and 6 bases, there was a span of 18 bases. CDR3 sequence reads: CASSLGMGDRNEQFF. In DNA, the CDR3 is TGCGCCAGCAGTCTTGGAATGGGAGATCGCAATGAGCAGTTCTTC.

This clonotype was observed a handful of times. The CDR3 here is CATNIGLFQETQYF. The CDR3 nucleotides read TGTGCCACCAACATCGGACTATTCCAAGAGACCCAGTACTTC. The chain couples TRBV6-1 to TRBJ2-5, with a tentative D call TRBD2 (6 bases). CDR1 and CDR2 from the germline V gene are MNHNS and SASEGT. Trimming took off 10 bases at V and 1 base at J, with 16 bases between the two ends. The CDR3 sequence is 14 residues long.

This clonotype has a count of ten or more. CDR3 nucleotide sequence: TGCGCCAGCAGTACCGGACAGGGTTGGAATTCACCCCTCCACTTT. It specifies CASSTGQGWNSPLHF. The V gene is TRBV5-1, the J gene TRBJ1-6, with TRBD1 matching over 8 bases. The ends lost 5 bases at V and 7 bases at J; junction bases unmatched: 8. Germline V gene data show CDR1 as SGHRS and CDR2 as YFSETQ. The CDR3 runs to 15 residues.

The chain joins TRBV4-1 to TRBJ2-3; no reliable D call. V was pared by 0 bases and J by 2 bases, with 6 bases between. This CDR3 is 14 amino acids long. Germline V gene lookup returns CDR1 MGHRA and CDR2 YSYEKL. The CDR3 DNA is TGCGCCAGCAGCCAAGAAGGCTACACAGATACGCAGTATTTT. Translating gives CASSQEGYTDTQYF.

The CDR3 loop is CSVDGQASSGNTIYF. CDR3 sequence (DNA): TGCAGCGTTGATGGTCAGGCGAGCTCTGGAAACACCATATATTTT. The J gene is TRBJ1-3, the V gene TRBV29-1; no clear D gene. CDR3 size: 15 residues. The germline CDR1 and CDR2 sequences are SQVTM and ANQGSEA. The V end lost 3 bases, the J end lost 0 bases, and 12 bases lay between the germline ends.

Only one count was recorded for this clonotype. The J gene is TRBJ2-7, the V gene TRBV7-8; no definite D call. Germline CDR1 and CDR2: SGHVS and FQNEAQ. This CDR3 spans 12 amino acids. The CDR3 sequence is CVSSFVFDEQYV. In DNA form, the CDR3 reads TGTGTCAGCAGCTTTGTATTCGACGAGCAGTACGTC.

This sequence joins TRBV20-1 and TRBJ1-1; D call uncertain. The germline CDR1 and CDR2 sequences are DFQATT and SNEGSKA (reference sequence). V was trimmed by 5 bases and J by 5 bases, leaving 21 bases between them. The CDR3 runs 15 residues. The CDR3 DNA reads TGCAGTGCTCCAGATAGGGAAAGGTACAGAACTGAAGCTTTCTTT. Translating gives CSAPDRERYRTEAFF.

V usage is TRBV10-3 and J usage is TRBJ2-3; a possible D gene is TRBD2 (6 bases). V lost 3 bases and J lost 2, with 12 bases in between. The CDR3 is 15 amino acids. Germline CDR1 ENHRY, CDR2 SYGVKD. The CDR3 sequence is CAISEGAGNTDTQYF. The CDR3 bases are TGTGCCATCAGTGAAGGGGCGGGGAACACAGATACGCAGTATTTT.

This clonotype has more than one count but fewer than ten. The chain employs TRBV7-9 and TRBJ1-4, with a tentative D call TRBD1 (5 bases). CDR1 is SEHNR and CDR2 is FQNEAQ in the germline V gene (reference sequence). The CDR3 totals 16 residues. Trimming cost V 5 bases and J 5 bases, with 18 bases left between them. CDR3 nucleotides: TGTGCCAGCAGCCCCCCAGACGGCAGGGAGAATGAAAAACTGTTTTTT. Encoded protein: CASSPPDGRENEKLFF.

V gene TRBV27 combines with J gene TRBJ1-2; 9 nucleotides line up with TRBD1. V gave up 5 bases and J gave up 8 bases; unmatched junction bases: 12. The CDR3 length is 15 residues. The germline CDR1 and CDR2 sequences are MNHEY and SMNVEV (reference sequence). The CDR3 DNA reads TGTGCCAGCAGTCCGCGGGACAGGGCCTTCGAGGGCTACACCTTC. Translating it yields CASSPRDRAFEGYTF.